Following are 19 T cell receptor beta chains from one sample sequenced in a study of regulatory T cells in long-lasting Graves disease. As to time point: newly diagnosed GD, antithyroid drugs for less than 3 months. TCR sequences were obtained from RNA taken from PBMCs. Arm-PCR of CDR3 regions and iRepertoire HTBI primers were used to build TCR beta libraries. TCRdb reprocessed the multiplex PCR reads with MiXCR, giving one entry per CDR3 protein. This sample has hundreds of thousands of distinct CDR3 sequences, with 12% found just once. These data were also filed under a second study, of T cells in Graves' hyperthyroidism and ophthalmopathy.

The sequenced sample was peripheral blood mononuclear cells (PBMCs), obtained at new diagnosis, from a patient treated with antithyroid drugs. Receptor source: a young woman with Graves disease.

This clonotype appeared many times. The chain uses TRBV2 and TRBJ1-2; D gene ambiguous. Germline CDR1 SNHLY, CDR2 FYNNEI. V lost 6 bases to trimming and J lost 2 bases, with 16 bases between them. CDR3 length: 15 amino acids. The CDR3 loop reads CASRNLWLLNYGYTF. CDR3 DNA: TGTGCCAGCAGGAACCTATGGCTTTTGAACTATGGCTACACCTTC.

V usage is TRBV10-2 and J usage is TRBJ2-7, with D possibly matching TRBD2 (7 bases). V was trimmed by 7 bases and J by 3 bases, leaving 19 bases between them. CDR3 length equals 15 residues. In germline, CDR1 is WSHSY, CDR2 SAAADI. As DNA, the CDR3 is TGCGCCAGCACTCCAGGTGGGGGGGGCTACTACGAGCAGTACTTC. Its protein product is CASTPGGGGYYEQYF.

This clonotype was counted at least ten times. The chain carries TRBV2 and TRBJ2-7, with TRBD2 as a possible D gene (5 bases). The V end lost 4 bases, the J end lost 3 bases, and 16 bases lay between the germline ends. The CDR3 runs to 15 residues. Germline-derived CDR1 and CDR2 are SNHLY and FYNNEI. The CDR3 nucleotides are TGTGCCAGCAGTGCAAGGCTAAGAGGACTCTACGAGCAGTACTTC. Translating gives CASSARLRGLYEQYF.

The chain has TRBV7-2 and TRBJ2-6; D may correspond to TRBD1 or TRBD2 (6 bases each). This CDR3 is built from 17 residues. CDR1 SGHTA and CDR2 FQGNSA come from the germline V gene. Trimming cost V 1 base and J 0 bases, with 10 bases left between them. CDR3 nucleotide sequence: TGTGCCAGCAGCTTAGTCGGGGGCACCTCTGGGGCCAACGTCCTGACTTTC. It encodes CASSLVGGTSGANVLTF.

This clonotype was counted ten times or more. The CDR3 bases are TGTGCCTGGAGTTTTAATGGGCCACAAATCTATGGCTACACCTTC. Translating gives CAWSFNGPQIYGYTF. The rearrangement links TRBV30 to TRBJ1-2; D ambiguous. The germline gives CDR1 GTSNPN, CDR2 SVGIG (reference sequence). There are 15 residues in the CDR3. Trimming left V 2 bases short and J 4 bases short, with 17 bases between.

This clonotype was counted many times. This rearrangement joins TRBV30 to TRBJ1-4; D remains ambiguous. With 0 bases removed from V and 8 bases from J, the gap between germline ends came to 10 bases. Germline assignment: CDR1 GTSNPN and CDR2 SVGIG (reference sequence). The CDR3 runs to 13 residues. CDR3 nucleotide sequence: TGTGCCTGGAGTGTACAGAGCGGCGAAAAACTGTTTTTT. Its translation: CAWSVQSGEKLFF.

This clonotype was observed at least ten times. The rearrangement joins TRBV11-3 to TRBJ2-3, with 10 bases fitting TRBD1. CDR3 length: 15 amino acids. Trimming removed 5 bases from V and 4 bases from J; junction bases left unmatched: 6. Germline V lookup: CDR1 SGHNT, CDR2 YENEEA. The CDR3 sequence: CASSLRQGASDTQYF. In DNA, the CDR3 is TGTGCCAGCAGCCTTAGACAGGGGGCCTCAGATACGCAGTATTTT.

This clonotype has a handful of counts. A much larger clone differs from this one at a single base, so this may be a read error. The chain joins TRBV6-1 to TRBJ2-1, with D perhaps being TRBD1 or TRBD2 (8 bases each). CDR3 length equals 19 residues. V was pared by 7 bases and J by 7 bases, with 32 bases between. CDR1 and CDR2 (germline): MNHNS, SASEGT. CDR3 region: CASISRDRFSAGGENEQFF. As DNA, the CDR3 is TGTGCCAGCATAAGCCGGGACAGGTTCTCGGCGGGAGGCGAAAATGAGCAGTTCTTC.

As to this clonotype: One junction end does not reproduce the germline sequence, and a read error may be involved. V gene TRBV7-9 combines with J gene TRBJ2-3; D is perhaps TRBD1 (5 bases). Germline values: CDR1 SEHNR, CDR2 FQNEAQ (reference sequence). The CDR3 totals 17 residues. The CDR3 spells CANSFRVGALGTDTQYF. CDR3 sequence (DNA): TGTGCCAACAGCTTCCGTGTTGGGGCGCTGGGCACAGATACGCAGTATTTT.

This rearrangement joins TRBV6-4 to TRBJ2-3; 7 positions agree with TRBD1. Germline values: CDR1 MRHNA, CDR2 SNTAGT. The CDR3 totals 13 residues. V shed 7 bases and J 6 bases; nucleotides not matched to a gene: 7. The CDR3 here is CASTRQGWDTQYF. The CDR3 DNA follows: TGTGCCAGCACTAGACAGGGCTGGGATACGCAGTATTTT.

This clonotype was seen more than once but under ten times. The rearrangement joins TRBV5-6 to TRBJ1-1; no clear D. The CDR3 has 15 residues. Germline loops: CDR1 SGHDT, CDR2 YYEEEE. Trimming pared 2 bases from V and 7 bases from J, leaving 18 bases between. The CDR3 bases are TGTGCCAGCAGCTTTTCCGGCCCGCGCCCCGGTGAAGCTTTCTTT. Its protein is CASSFSGPRPGEAFF.

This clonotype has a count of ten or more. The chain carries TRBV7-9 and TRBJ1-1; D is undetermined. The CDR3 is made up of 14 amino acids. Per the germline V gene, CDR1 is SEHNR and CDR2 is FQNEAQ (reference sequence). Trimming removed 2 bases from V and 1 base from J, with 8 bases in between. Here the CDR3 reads CASSLNGPNTEAFF. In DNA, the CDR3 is TGTGCCAGCAGCTTAAACGGACCGAACACTGAAGCTTTCTTT. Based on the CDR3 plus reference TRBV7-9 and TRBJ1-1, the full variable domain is DTGVSQNPRHKITKRGQNVTFRCDPISEHNRLYWYRQTLGQGPEFLTYFQNEAQLEKSRLLSDRFSAERPKGSFSTLEIQRTEQGDSAMYLCASSLNGPNTEAFFGQGTRLTVV.

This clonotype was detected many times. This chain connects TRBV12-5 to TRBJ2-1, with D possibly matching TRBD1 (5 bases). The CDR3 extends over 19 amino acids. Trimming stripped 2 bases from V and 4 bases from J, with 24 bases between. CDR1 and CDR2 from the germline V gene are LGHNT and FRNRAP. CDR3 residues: CASGLPQGSTSIVYNEQFF. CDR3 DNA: TGTGCTAGTGGTTTGCCCCAGGGATCGACTTCGATCGTTTACAATGAGCAGTTCTTC.

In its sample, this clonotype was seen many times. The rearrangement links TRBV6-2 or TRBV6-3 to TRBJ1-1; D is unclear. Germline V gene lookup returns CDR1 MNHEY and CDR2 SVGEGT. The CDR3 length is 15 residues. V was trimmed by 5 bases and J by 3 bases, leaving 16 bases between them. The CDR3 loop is CASSEPRLGDTEAFF. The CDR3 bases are TGTGCCAGCAGTGAACCCAGACTCGGGGACACTGAAGCTTTCTTT.

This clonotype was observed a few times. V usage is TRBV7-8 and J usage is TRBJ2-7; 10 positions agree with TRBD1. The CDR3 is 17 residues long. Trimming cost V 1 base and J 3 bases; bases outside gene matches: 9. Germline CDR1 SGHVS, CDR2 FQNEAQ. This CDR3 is CASSLGTGGRESYEQYF. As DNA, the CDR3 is TGTGCCAGCAGCTTAGGGACAGGGGGAAGAGAGAGCTACGAGCAGTACTTC.

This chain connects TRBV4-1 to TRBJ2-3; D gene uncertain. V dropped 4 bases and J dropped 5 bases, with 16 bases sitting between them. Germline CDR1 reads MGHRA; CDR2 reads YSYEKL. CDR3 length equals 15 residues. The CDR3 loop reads CASSLSAGPLDTQYF. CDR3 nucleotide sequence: TGCGCCAGCAGCCTCTCGGCAGGCCCCTTAGATACGCAGTATTTT.

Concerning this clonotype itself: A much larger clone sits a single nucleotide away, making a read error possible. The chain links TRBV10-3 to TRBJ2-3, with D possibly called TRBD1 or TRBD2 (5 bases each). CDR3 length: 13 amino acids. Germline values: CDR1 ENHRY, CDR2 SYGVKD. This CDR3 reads CAINELKRGTQYF. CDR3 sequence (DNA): TGTGCCATCAATGAGTTAAAGAGGGGTACGCAGTATTTT.

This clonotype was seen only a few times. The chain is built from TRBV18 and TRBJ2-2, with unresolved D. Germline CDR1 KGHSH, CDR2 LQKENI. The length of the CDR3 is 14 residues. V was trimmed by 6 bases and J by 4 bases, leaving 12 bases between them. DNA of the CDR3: TGTGCCAGCTCCCTCACCGCGAGCACCGGGGAGCTGTTTTTT. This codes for CASSLTASTGELFF.

In DNA form, the CDR3 reads TGTGCCAGCAGTTTACCAGGGCAGGAAAGCCGGCCCCAGCATTTT. This encodes CASSLPGQESRPQHF. The chain joins TRBV28 to TRBJ1-5; perhaps TRBD1 as D (5 bases). CDR1 is MDHEN, CDR2 SYDVKM, per germline. The CDR3 is made up of 15 amino acids. V gave up 2 bases and J gave up 9 bases, with 17 bases separating them.